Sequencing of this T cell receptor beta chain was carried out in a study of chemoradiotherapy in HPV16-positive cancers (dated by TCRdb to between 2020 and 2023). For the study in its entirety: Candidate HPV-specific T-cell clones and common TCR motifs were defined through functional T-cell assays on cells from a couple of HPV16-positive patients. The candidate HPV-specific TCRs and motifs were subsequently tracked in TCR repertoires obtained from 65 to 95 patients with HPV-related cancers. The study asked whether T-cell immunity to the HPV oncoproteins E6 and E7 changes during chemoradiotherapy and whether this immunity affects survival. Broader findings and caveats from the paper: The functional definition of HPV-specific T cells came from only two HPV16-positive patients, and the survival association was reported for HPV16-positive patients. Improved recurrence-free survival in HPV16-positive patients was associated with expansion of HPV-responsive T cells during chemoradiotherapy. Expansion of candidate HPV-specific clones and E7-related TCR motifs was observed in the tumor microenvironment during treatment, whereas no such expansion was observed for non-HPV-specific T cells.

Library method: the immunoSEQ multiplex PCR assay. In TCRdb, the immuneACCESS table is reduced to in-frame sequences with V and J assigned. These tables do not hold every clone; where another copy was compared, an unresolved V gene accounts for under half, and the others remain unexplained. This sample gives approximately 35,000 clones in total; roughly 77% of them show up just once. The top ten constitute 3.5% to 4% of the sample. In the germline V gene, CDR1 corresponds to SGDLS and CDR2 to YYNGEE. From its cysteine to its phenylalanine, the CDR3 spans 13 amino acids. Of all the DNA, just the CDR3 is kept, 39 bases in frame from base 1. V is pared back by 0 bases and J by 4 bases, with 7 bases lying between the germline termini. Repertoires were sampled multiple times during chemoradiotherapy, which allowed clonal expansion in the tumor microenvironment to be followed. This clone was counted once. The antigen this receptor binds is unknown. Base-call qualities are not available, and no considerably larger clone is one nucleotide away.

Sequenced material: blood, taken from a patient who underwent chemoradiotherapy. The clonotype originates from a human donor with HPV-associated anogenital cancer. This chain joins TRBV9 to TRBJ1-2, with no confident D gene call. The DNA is TGTGCCAGCAGCGTAGGGCTAACCTATGGCTACACCTTC. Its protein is CASSVGLTYGYTF.